This TCR beta chain was observed in a study of OX40 agonist ivuxolimab in advanced cancers. Sequencing was performed with immunoSEQ multiplex PCR; in TCRdb, only in-frame clones are kept and a portion is missing. The sample includes roughly 50,000 clones, 70% to 90% of them seen just once. CDR3 length equals 17 residues. V lost 0 bases to trimming and J lost 2 bases; unmatched junction nucleotides: 7. Germline-derived CDR1 and CDR2 are SGHRS and YFSETQ. Here the sequenced sample was CD4+ or CD8+ T cells sorted from blood, taken in a trial of the OX40 agonist ivuxolimab. This TCR was recovered from an adult with an advanced solid tumor such as melanoma, head and neck, liver or kidney cancer. The rearrangement links TRBV5-1 to TRBJ1-3, with TRBD1 matching over 8 bases. In nucleotides, the CDR3 is TGCGCCAGCAGCTTGGTATCTCAGGGGGCGACTGGAAACACCATATATTTT. Its translation is CASSLVSQGATGNTIYF.